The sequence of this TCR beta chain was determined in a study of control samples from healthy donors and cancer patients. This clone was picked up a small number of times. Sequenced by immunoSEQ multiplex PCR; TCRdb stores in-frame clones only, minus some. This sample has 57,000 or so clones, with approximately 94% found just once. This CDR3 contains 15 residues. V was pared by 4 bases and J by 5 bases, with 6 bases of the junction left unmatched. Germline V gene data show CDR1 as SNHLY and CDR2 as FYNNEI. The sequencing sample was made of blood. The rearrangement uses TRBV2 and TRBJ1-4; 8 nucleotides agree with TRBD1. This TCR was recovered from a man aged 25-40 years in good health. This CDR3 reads CASSVRQGKNEKLFF. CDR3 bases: TGTGCCAGCAGTGTCAGACAGGGGAAGAATGAAAAACTGTTTTTT.